This record covers a single T cell receptor beta chain. The clone's antigen remains unknown. No per-base quality is available; no much larger clone lies one base away. CDR1 and CDR2, per the germline V gene, are SGHRS and YFSETQ. From cysteine to phenylalanine, the CDR3 is 18 amino acids long. Only the CDR3 DNA is retained, 54 bases long and in frame from the first base. V gives up 4 bases and J gives up 2 bases, and the segment between their germline ends measures 21 bases. This specimen comes from a study of shared clonotypes between healthy human individuals (dated by TCRdb to the early 2020s). Regarding the research as a whole: A couple of women and a few men aged 18 to 49 years were included in the cohort. Each donor's leukapheresis produced roughly between roughly 0.85 and 10 billion PBMCs. For each donor, CD4 naive and CD4 memory were each given three plates, CD8 naive was given two plates, and CD8 memory was given one plate. Blood TCR repertoires of 5 or 6 healthy adults were deeply sequenced to estimate repertoire size and the extent of clonotype sharing between individuals. Different laboratories and diverse techniques were used to prepare libraries and sequence TCR repertoires, to increase sequencing depth and limit assay-specific biases. What the research found in general, with its limitations: Rarefaction of sorted-subset datasets indicated incomplete sequencing despite the large sequencing depth. Estimated clonotype richness was generally larger for naive than for memory subsets. Based on pairwise subsampling, the degree of clonotype sharing among donors was expected to be affected by sequencing depth. Sampling was restricted to blood, and TCR repertoires in tissues likely differ from the TCR repertoires found in blood. Sharing across a handful of donors was observed for roughly 5.4% of naive CD4, about 4% of naive CD8, over 2% of memory CD4, and roughly 0.4% of memory CD8 clonotypes. Because the study included a small number of donors, the genetic and exposure-history diversity represented was limited. Compared with non-shared clonotypes, the clonotypes found in all four sorted-subset donors had higher generation probabilities.

TCR CDR3 regions were amplified from genomic DNA by multiplex PCR using the deep immunoSEQ assay. Extracted genomic DNA from each cell subset was spread evenly across all wells of several immunoSEQ 96-well plates, with each plate serving as a replicate. For sorted subsets, each replicate PCR was loaded with roughly 200 ng genomic DNA, equivalent to about 30,000 T cell genomes. The purified libraries were quantified using a Qubit 3.0 fluorometer, sized with a Bioanalyzer 2100, and then quantified again using the KAPA Library Quantification kit. Every immunoSEQ 96-well plate was sequenced on a dedicated single-read 150-cycle Illumina NextSeq 550 flow cell. For the original study's pipeline: Because only junctional sequences without quality scores were contained in the immunoSEQ output, filtering matching that applied to full-length reads could not be performed. To assign V/J genes and CDR3, sequences were annotated against IMGT germline references using PyIR, a Python wrapper for IgBLAST v1.9. Reads were filtered out if the reads had weak V/J assignments (E-value above 1e-6), no CDR3, stop codons, out-of-frame junctions, or ambiguous translated residues. V3J clonotypes were defined by identical inferred V gene, J gene, and CDR3 amino acid sequence. The percentage overlap between two repertoires was calculated by dividing the number of shared unique clonotypes by the size of the smaller repertoire. RTK rarefaction, the Chao1 estimator, and Recon v2.1 estimates of unobserved clonotypes were used to assess repertoire richness. Generation probabilities for all TCRbeta clonotypes obtained by the gDNA method from four donors were computed using OLGA. Entries here come from immuneACCESS through TCRdb and include only in-frame sequences with V and J called. Some clones fail to appear in such tables; in the studies checked, an unresolved V gene covers under half of the shortfall, and the cause of the remainder is unknown. That table furnishes V, J and clone size, whereas the DNA furnished D and trimming. A total of 2 million to 2.5 million clones appear in this sample, 92% of them only once. In total, the top ten clones hold around 0.4% of the sample.

Donors were healthy HIV-negative adults with no recently reported acute infections or vaccinations. Every donor was a Caucasian adult living in Nashville, Tennessee, USA. CD4+ T cells were enriched through magnetic negative selection, after which naive cells were positively selected on CD45RA and the remaining negative fraction served as the memory subset. After blood collection by leukapheresis, PBMCs were isolated using Ficoll-Histopaque density gradient centrifugation and then cryopreserved in the vapor phase of liquid nitrogen. Analytical flow cytometry was used to check the purity and quantity of every magnetically sorted T cell population. Genomic DNA was isolated from each sorted fraction and quantified by UV absorbance on a Nanodrop 2000c.

Sequences were obtained from naive CD4+ T cells from PBMCs. This sample's cell subset or site label indicates: CD45RA+ positively selected. The chain uses TRBV5-1 and TRBJ1-4, with the D gene not confidently named. The sequence derives from a man between 18 and 35 years old in good health. Some clones in this sample may be carry-over from other donors' samples. At the DNA level, the sequence is TGCGCCAGCAGCAAAAATTATCGCGGGGTGGGGACTAATGAAAAACTGTTTTTT. This encodes CASSKNYRGVGTNEKLFF.